This T cell receptor (beta chain) was identified during a study of blood T cell repertoires in COVID-19. Germline V gene data show CDR1 as MNHNY and CDR2 as SVGAGI (reference sequence). The junction had 5 bases not matched to a gene; V was cut back by 2 bases and J by 8 bases. The CDR3 runs to 13 residues. Only one count was recorded for this clone. Sequencing was performed with immunoSEQ multiplex PCR; in TCRdb, only in-frame clones are kept and a portion is missing. In the table there are a few hundred thousand clones, around 90% of which are singletons. The V and J genes are TRBV6-6 and TRBJ1-2; 7 positions agree with TRBD1. The origin of this receptor is a young adult with COVID-19, enrolled during active disease. Sequenced input: peripheral blood. The CDR3: CASSYLQGLGYTF. CDR3 in DNA: TGTGCCAGCAGTTACCTACAGGGGCTGGGCTACACCTTC.